These 2 T cell receptor beta chains came from one sample sequenced in a study of blood T cells in healthy people across ages. For the second PCR, which ran for about 7 to 12 cycles, a sample-barcoded 5' primer and a J-beta primer mix were used. TCRdb re-called the 5' RACE reads with MiXCR, one entry per CDR3 protein. The sample contains 600,000 to 850,000 distinct CDR3 sequences, roughly 44% of which appear only once. The sample was blood. These receptors all come from a woman aged 55-69 years in good health.

This clonotype has just a few counts. This rearrangement joins TRBV7-9 to TRBJ1-1; D ambiguous. The CDR3 runs to 13 residues. Trimming took 5 bases from V and 5 from J, leaving 12 bases between them. Germline CDR1 and CDR2: SEHNR and FQNEAQ (reference sequence). CDR3 residues: CASSLTTETEAFF. CDR3 coding DNA: TGTGCCAGCAGCCTCACAACGGAGACTGAAGCTTTCTTT.

This clonotype was detected many times. The chain employs TRBV28 and TRBJ2-7, with TRBD2 matching over 9 bases. There are 14 residues in the CDR3. Losses at the gene ends were 7 bases for V and 0 bases for J; bases not matched to a gene: 4. Germline V CDR1 and CDR2: MDHEN, SYDVKM. The CDR3 coding sequence is TGTGCCAGCATGGGACTAGCTGACTCCTACGAGCAGTACTTC. Its protein product is CASMGLADSYEQYF.